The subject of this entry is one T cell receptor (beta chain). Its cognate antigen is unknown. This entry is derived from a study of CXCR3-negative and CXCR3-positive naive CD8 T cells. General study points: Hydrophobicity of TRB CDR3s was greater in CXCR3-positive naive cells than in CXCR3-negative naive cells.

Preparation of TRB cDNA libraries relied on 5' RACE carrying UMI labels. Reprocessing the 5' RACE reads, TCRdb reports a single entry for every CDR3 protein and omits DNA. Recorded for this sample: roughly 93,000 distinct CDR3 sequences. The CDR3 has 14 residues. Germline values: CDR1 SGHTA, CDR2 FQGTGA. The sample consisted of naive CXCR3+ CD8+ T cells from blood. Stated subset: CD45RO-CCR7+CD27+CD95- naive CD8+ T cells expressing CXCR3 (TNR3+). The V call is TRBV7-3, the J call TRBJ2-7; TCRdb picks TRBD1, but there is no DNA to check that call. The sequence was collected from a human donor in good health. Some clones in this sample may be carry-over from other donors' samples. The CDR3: CASSIHQGADEQYF.